Presented here are 3 T cell receptor beta chains from one specimen sequenced in a study of T cell changes during pregnancy in multiple sclerosis. Data came from immunoSEQ multiplex PCR; TCRdb stores just in-frame clones and leaves some out. The sample lists just under 60,000 clones; 80% to 95% were seen once. The sample was peripheral blood, taken in the first trimester of pregnancy. Receptor source: a female donor with multiple sclerosis, enrolled in a pregnancy study.

The chain carries TRBV7-6 and TRBJ2-2; D is unclear. There are 15 residues in the CDR3. V lost 2 bases, J lost 4 bases, and 11 bases lay in between. In germline, CDR1 is SGHVS, CDR2 FNYEAQ. The CDR3 DNA is TGTGCCAGCAGCTTATATCAGGCCAGCACCGGGGAGCTGTTTTTT. This sequence encodes CASSLYQASTGELFF.

The genes are TRBV9 and TRBJ1-2; D gene unclear. The V end lost 0 bases, the J end lost 0 bases, and 9 bases lay between the germline ends. Germline V gene data show CDR1 as SGDLS and CDR2 as YYNGEE. This CDR3 region has 15 residues. The CDR3 is CASSVGTAANYGYTF. The CDR3 DNA reads TGTGCCAGCAGCGTAGGTACAGCAGCTAACTATGGCTACACCTTC.

The chain combines TRBV18 with TRBJ2-5; no definite D call. Germline V gene data show CDR1 as KGHSH and CDR2 as LQKENI. Trimming removed 3 bases at V and 0 bases at J, with 11 bases between. The CDR3 length is 15 residues. The CDR3 coding sequence is TGTGCCAGCTCACCGGGCCCTCTCTACCAAGAGACCCAGTACTTC. Translated, it gives CASSPGPLYQETQYF.